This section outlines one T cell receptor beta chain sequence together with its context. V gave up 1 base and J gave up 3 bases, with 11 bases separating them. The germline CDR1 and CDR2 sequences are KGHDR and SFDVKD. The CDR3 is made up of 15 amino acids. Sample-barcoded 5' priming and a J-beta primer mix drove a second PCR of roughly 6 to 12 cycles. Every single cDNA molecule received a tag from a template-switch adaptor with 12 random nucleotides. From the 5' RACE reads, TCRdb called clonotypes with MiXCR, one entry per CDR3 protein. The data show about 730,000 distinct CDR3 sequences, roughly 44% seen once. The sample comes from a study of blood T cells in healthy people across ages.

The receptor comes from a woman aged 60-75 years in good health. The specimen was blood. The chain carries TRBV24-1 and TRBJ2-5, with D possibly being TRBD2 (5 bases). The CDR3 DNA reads TGTGCCACCAGTGATTTTCAGGACGGGGAAGAGACCCAGTACTTC. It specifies CATSDFQDGEETQYF.